This record covers a single T cell receptor (beta chain). V was pared by 6 bases and J by 0 bases, with 21 bases between. The CDR3 covers 17 residues. Germline V gene lookup returns CDR1 MDHEN and CDR2 SYDVKM. The sample originates from a study of blood T cell repertoires in COVID-19. Study-level information: The study drew acute and convalescent COVID-19 samples from the United States, Italy and Spain. PBMCs, B-cell-depleted T cells, or T cells provided the cDNA or gDNA that made up the material.

Authors' analysis steps: Reference gene primer amplification in the assay estimated nucleated cell counts. Here immunoSEQ multiplex PCR was the method, and the copy in TCRdb shows in-frame clones only, minus some. The DNA gave D and trimming, while V, J and clone size come from that table. The sample shows about 200,000 clones, 80% to 90% of them seen only once. The chain joins TRBV28 to TRBJ2-7, with D possibly TRBD2 on 6 matching bases. The sequencing sample was made of peripheral blood. The TCR sequence derives from a man in his fifties or sixties with acute or convalescent COVID-19. This chain's CDR3 is CASSLTSGTSSSYEQYF. The CDR3 DNA reads as TGTGCCAGCAGCCTCACTTCAGGGACTTCCTCCTCCTACGAGCAGTACTTC.